The clone carrying this T cell receptor beta chain was observed at least ten times. Its specificity is not known. RNA transcripts served as template for amplifying TCR beta CDR3 sequences. Scientists carried out first-round RT-PCR using HTBI primers and then a second-round multiplex PCR. Each CDR3 protein gets one entry after TCRdb re-called the multiplex PCR reads with MiXCR. In the table there are about 400,000 distinct CDR3 sequences, around 21% of which are singletons. This specimen comes from a study of Graves' ophthalmopathy and Graves' hyperthyroidism. Trimming pared 7 bases from V and 0 bases from J, leaving 15 bases between. Germline CDR1 reads SQVTM; CDR2 reads ANQGSEA. The CDR3 consists of 14 residues. Newly diagnosed, the hyperthyroidism patients had under 2 months' duration and were aged 18 to 65. Study observations and caveats: Most expanded thyroid clonotypes above 0.001 frequency also appeared in blood.

The genes are TRBV29-1 and TRBJ1-1; tentatively, D is TRBD1 (5 bases). The specimen sequenced was peripheral blood. The sequence came from a woman aged 18-29 years with stable Graves' hyperthyroidism. In nucleotides, the CDR3 is TGCAGCGCCGGCCGGGACCGAGTGAACACTGAAGCTTTCTTT. It is translated as CSAGRDRVNTEAFF. Full variable domain (outside the CDR3, taken from reference TRBV29-1 and TRBJ1-1): SAVISQKPSRDICQRGTSLTIQCQVDSQVTMMFWYRQQPGQSLTLIATANQGSEATYESGFVIDKFPISRPNLTFSTLTVSNMSPEDSSIYLCSAGRDRVNTEAFFGQGTRLTVV.